The present entry profiles one TCR beta chain with its context. The target antigen is unknown. The timepoints at which blood was sampled were baseline, cycle 4 day 1, and cycle 7 day 1. The CDR3 is 16 amino acids. Trimming cost V 6 bases and J 2 bases, with 22 bases left between them. Germline values: CDR1 SQVTM, CDR2 ANQGSEA. Measured with immunoSEQ multiplex PCR; TCRdb has only the in-frame clones, and not every one. Of approximately 28,000 clones listed, approximately 90% are singletons. This entry comes from a study of OX40 agonist ivuxolimab in advanced cancers. The wider study: Clinicians treated patients with ivuxolimab, an agonistic anti-OX40 (CD134) antibody.

Study findings and constraints: CD4+ T cells averaged fewer expanded clones than CD8+ T cells.

The sample here was CD4+ or CD8+ T cells sorted from blood, taken in a trial of the OX40 agonist ivuxolimab. The chain couples TRBV29-1 to TRBJ1-1; the D is unclear. The receptor comes from an adult with an advanced solid tumor such as melanoma, head and neck, liver or kidney cancer. The CDR3 nucleotides read TGCAGCGTGTTCCTGGCTGGGGAGGGTATTAACACTGAAGCTTTCTTT. Protein product: CSVFLAGEGINTEAFF. Variable domain in full (rest from reference TRBV29-1 and TRBJ1-1): SAVISQKPSRDICQRGTSLTIQCQVDSQVTMMFWYRQQPGQSLTLIATANQGSEATYESGFVIDKFPISRPNLTFSTLTVSNMSPEDSSIYLCSVFLAGEGINTEAFFGQGTRLTVV.